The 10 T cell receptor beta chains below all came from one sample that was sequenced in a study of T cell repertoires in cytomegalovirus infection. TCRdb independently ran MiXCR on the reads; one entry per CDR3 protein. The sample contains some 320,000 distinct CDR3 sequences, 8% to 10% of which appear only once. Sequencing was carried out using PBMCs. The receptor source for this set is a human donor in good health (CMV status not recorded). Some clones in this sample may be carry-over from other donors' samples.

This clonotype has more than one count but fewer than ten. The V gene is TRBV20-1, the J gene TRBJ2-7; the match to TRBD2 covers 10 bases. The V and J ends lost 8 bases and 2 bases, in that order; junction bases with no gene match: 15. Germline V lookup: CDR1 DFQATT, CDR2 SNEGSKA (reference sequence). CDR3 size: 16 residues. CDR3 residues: CSSTGTLAGGTYEQYF. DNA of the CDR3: TGCAGTAGTACCGGGACATTAGCGGGAGGAACCTACGAGCAGTACTTC.

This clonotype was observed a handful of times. The chain's CDR3 is CAWSVGTGSYEQYF. The CDR3 nucleotides read TGTGCCTGGAGTGTAGGGACAGGGTCCTACGAGCAGTACTTC. The chain is built from TRBV30 and TRBJ2-7; 9 nucleotides align to TRBD1. CDR1 is GTSNPN, CDR2 SVGIG, per germline (reference sequence). J was trimmed by 1 base and V by 0 bases; bases with no gene match: 1. The CDR3 covers 14 residues.

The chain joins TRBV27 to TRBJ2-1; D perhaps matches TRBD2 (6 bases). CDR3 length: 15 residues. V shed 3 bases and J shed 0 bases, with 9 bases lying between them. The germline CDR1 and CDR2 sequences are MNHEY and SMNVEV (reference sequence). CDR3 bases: TGTGCCAGCAGTTTCGGGAGAAGCTCCTACAATGAGCAGTTCTTC. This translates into CASSFGRSSYNEQFF.

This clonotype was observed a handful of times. The CDR3, as DNA: TGTGCCAGCAGTTTAGCGCTCGGGGGGTCCACCCAAGCTCGGAATGAAAAACTGTTTTTT. Protein product: CASSLALGGSTQARNEKLFF. The chain combines TRBV12-3 or TRBV12-4 with TRBJ1-4; D perhaps matches TRBD1 (5 bases). The ends were cut back, 0 bases at V and 5 bases at J, with 25 bases in the middle. This CDR3 is 20 amino acids long.

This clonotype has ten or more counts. This CDR3 reads CASSLGPPGGSYNEQFF. The CDR3 DNA follows: TGTGCCAGCAGCTTAGGCCCGCCGGGGGGATCCTACAATGAGCAGTTCTTC. The chain joins TRBV7-2 to TRBJ2-1; 7 positions agree with TRBD2. V lost 1 base, J lost 1 base, and 7 bases stayed unmatched. Germline V CDR1 and CDR2: SGHTA, FQGNSA. The CDR3 spans 17 residues. Using reference TRBV7-2 and TRBJ2-1 for the parts outside the CDR3, the full variable domain is GAGVSQSPSNKVTEKGKDVELRCDPISGHTALYWYRQSLGQGLEFLIYFQGNSAPDKSGLPSDRFSAERTGGSVSTLTIQRTQQEDSAVYLCASSLGPPGGSYNEQFFGPGTRLTVL.

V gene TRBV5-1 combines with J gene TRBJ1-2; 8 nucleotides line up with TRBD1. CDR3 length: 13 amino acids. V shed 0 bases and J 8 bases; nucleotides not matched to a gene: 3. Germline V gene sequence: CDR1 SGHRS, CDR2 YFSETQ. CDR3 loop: CASSLEGQGGYTF. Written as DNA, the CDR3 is TGCGCCAGCAGCTTGGAAGGACAGGGAGGCTACACCTTC.

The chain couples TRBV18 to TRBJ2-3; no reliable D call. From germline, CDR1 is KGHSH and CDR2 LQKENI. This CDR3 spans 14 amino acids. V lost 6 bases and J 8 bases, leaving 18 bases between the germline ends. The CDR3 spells CASSPTAPLGTQYF. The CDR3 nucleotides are TGTGCCAGCTCCCCTACCGCTCCTCTCGGTACGCAGTATTTT.

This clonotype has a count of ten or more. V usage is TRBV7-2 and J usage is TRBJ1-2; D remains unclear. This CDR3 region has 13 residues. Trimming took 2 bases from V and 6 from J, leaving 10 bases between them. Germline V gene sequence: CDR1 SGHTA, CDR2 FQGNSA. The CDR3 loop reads CASSLLRGDGYTF. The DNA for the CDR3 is TGTGCCAGCAGCTTACTACGGGGTGATGGCTACACCTTC.

CDR3 DNA: TGTGCCAGCAGTTTCCAGGGGGGGAATAACTATGGCTACACCTTC. Amino acids: CASSFQGGNNYGYTF. The chain joins TRBV12-3 or TRBV12-4 to TRBJ1-2, with 7 positions matching TRBD1. This CDR3 is built from 15 residues. V was pared by 3 bases and J by 1 base, with 5 bases of the junction left unmatched.

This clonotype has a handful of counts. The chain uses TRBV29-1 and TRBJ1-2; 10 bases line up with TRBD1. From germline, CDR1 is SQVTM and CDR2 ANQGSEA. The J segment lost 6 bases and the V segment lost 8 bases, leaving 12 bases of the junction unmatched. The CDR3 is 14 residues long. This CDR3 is CSCSGTGDRNGYTF. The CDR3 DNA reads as TGCAGCTGCTCCGGGACAGGGGATAGGAATGGCTACACCTTC.